Following are 26 T cell receptor beta chains from one sample sequenced in a study of beta chain features in type 1 diabetes. Whole-study results and caveats: TCRB CDR3s were moderately but significantly shorter in Type 1 diabetes patients in all four CD4+ subsets.

What was sequenced were expressed TCRB transcripts, since all of the isolated RNA had been reverse transcribed. Assay used: immunoSEQ multiplex PCR; TCRdb lists only in-frame clones, some missing. The repertoire holds 640,000 or so clones, around an eighth seen once, with less than 0.025% in the top ten. These TCRs' antigens remain unknown. Sequences were obtained from naive CD4+ T cells from blood. The receptors originated from a man aged 18 to 30 with type 1 diabetes.

This clone has more than one count but fewer than ten. The chain combines TRBV15 with TRBJ1-2; D is unresolved. V was clipped by 0 bases and J by 4 bases, with 12 bases between them. The germline V gene encodes CDR1 LNHNV and CDR2 YYDKDF (reference sequence). The CDR3 length is 15 residues. CDR3 DNA: TGTGCCACCAGCAGAGATCGGGCAGGATCCTATGGCTACACCTTC. It specifies CATSRDRAGSYGYTF.

Remarks on this clone: Other DNA sequences from this sample encode an identical CDR3 as well. The chain joins TRBV2 to TRBJ1-5; the D is unclear. Trimming shortened V by 6 bases and J by 0 bases, and 6 bases separated the two germline ends. This CDR3 comprises 13 residues. In germline, CDR1 is SNHLY, CDR2 FYNNEI. CDR3 DNA: TGTGCCAGCAGGAGGGATAGCAATCAGCCCCAGCATTTT. Its translation: CASRRDSNQPQHF.

This clone was observed a few times. The chain uses TRBV9 and TRBJ2-2; D is ambiguous. Trimming pared 3 bases from V and 0 bases from J, leaving 9 bases between. CDR3 length equals 15 residues. Germline-derived CDR1 and CDR2 are SGDLS and YYNGEE. The CDR3 DNA reads TGTGCCAGCAGCGCGGGCGGAACGAACACCGGGGAGCTGTTTTTT. This codes for CASSAGGTNTGELFF. Variable domain in full (rest from reference TRBV9 and TRBJ2-2): DSGVTQTPKHLITATGQRVTLRCSPRSGDLSVYWYQQSLDQGLQFLIQYYNGEERAKGNILERFSAQQFPDLHSELNLSSLELGDSALYFCASSAGGTNTGELFFGEGSRLTVL.

This clone appeared a few times. The rearrangement links TRBV19 to TRBJ1-6; 9 nucleotides match TRBD1. This CDR3 has 16 residues. J was trimmed by 5 bases and V by 6 bases; bases with no gene match: 8. The germline V gene encodes CDR1 LNHDA and CDR2 SQIVND (reference sequence). The CDR3 spells CASSPTGGWNNSPLHF. As DNA, the CDR3 is TGTGCCAGTAGCCCGACAGGGGGTTGGAATAATTCACCCCTCCACTTT.

The genes are TRBV7-2 and TRBJ2-1; 8 positions agree with TRBD1. This CDR3 has 14 amino acids. J lost 7 bases, V lost 0 bases, and 2 bases had no gene match. Per the germline V gene, CDR1 is SGHTA and CDR2 is FQGNSA. CDR3 protein: CASSLATGANEQFF. CDR3 sequence (DNA): TGTGCCAGCAGCTTAGCGACAGGGGCGAATGAGCAGTTCTTC.

The chain is built from TRBV25-1 and TRBJ1-1; TRBD1 might be the D (5 bases). This CDR3 comprises 14 residues. Germline V gene lookup returns CDR1 MGHDK and CDR2 SYGVNS. The germline V and J ends were trimmed by 6 bases and 1 base, with 12 bases remaining between them. CDR3 coding DNA: TGTGCCAGCAGCTCCCGCAGGGAGAACACTGAAGCTTTCTTT. Translated, it gives CASSSRRENTEAFF.

This clone was counted a few times. This rearrangement joins TRBV4-1 to TRBJ1-2, with TRBD1 matching 7 bases. The CDR3 is made up of 15 amino acids. CDR1 MGHRA and CDR2 YSYEKL come from the germline V gene. V lost 2 bases and J lost 2; bases outside the gene matches: 5. CDR3 amino acids: CASSQIEQGNYGYTF. The CDR3 region has the DNA TGCGCCAGCAGCCAAATAGAACAGGGGAACTATGGCTACACCTTC.

The genes are TRBV5-1 and TRBJ2-1, with 12 positions matching TRBD1. The CDR3 is 14 residues long. The junction had 8 bases not matched to a gene; V was cut back by 4 bases and J by 12 bases. The germline V gene encodes CDR1 SGHRS and CDR2 YFSETQ. The CDR3 nucleotides read TGCGCCAGCAGCCCCGGGACAGGGGGCGTTGGGCAGTTCTTC. Its protein is CASSPGTGGVGQFF.

V is TRBV5-6 and J is TRBJ2-3; D is tentatively TRBD1 or TRBD2 (5 bases each). This CDR3 comprises 15 residues. V lost 1 base and J lost 4, with 13 bases in between. Germline values: CDR1 SGHDT, CDR2 YYEEEE. The CDR3 DNA reads TGTGCCAGCAGCTTGAGGGCCGGGACCTCAGATACGCAGTATTTT. It codes for CASSLRAGTSDTQYF.

This clone was observed a few times. The V call is TRBV29-1, the J call TRBJ1-1, with TRBD1 matching 11 bases. V was pared by 6 bases and J by 4 bases, with 4 bases of the junction left unmatched. From germline, CDR1 is SQVTM and CDR2 ANQGSEA. CDR3 length: 13 amino acids. CDR3 DNA: TGCAGCGTCCGGACAGGGGGCATCACTGAAGCTTTCTTT. It codes for CSVRTGGITEAFF.

As concerns this clone: Other DNA variants within this sample encode the same CDR3. V gene TRBV30 combines with J gene TRBJ1-3; TRBD1 aligns across 7 bases. The CDR3 extends over 13 amino acids. CDR1 and CDR2 (germline): GTSNPN, SVGIG (reference sequence). V trimming: 2 bases; J trimming: 4 bases; junction bases outside the gene matches: 2. Here the CDR3 reads CAWSPTGGNTIYF. CDR3 DNA: TGTGCCTGGAGTCCGACAGGGGGAAACACCATATATTTT.

CDR3: CASSSGQGADEQYF. The CDR3 region has the DNA TGTGCCAGCAGTTCAGGACAGGGGGCTGACGAGCAGTACTTC. The V call is TRBV6-5, the J call TRBJ2-7; 11 nucleotides line up with TRBD1. Germline lookup yields CDR1 MNHEY and CDR2 SVGAGI. The V gene end was trimmed by 4 bases and the J gene end by 5 bases; junction bases not matched to a gene: 4. This CDR3 contains 14 residues.

The chain is built from TRBV6-5 and TRBJ2-2, with 10 nucleotides matching TRBD2. V was pared by 4 bases and J by 0 bases, with 2 bases of the junction left unmatched. CDR1 and CDR2 (germline): MNHEY, SVGAGI. The CDR3 covers 16 residues. The CDR3 region has the DNA TGTGCCAGCAGTTCCACTAGCGGGGCGAACACCGGGGAGCTGTTTTTT. Translating it yields CASSSTSGANTGELFF.

The rearrangement uses TRBV5-1 and TRBJ1-1; D gene uncertain. CDR3 length: 14 amino acids. Germline-derived CDR1 and CDR2 are SGHRS and YFSETQ. The V end was cut by 3 bases, the J end by 1 base, with 10 bases between. The CDR3: CASSSAVKNTEAFF. The CDR3 coding sequence is TGCGCCAGCAGCTCGGCAGTGAAGAACACTGAAGCTTTCTTT.

V and J are TRBV29-1 and TRBJ1-1; a possible D gene is TRBD1 (5 bases). The CDR3 has 13 residues. V lost 4 bases to trimming and J lost 3 bases, with 12 bases between them. Germline lookup yields CDR1 SQVTM and CDR2 ANQGSEA. CDR3 DNA sequence: TGCAGCGTTGTGAGGGGACTCGACACTGAAGCTTTCTTT. Translated, it gives CSVVRGLDTEAFF.

This clone turned up a few times. The chain is built from TRBV18 and TRBJ1-5; D might be TRBD1 (5 bases). CDR3 length: 15 residues. Trimming removed 1 base at V and 5 bases at J, with 12 bases between. Per the germline V gene, CDR1 is KGHSH and CDR2 is LQKENI. CDR3 DNA sequence: TGTGCCAGCTCACCACGGGGCTCGAGGGATCAGCCCCAGCATTTT. Translated, it gives CASSPRGSRDQPQHF.

The gene calls are TRBV7-9 and TRBJ2-2; 10 bases match TRBD1. Germline V gives CDR1 SEHNR, CDR2 FQNEAQ (reference sequence). Germline trimming cut 4 bases from V and 2 bases from J; bases unmatched to any gene: 7. The CDR3 loop spans 17 amino acids. The CDR3 DNA reads TGTGCCAGCAGCTCCCCACGGACAGGGGGTAACACCGGGGAGCTGTTTTTT. It specifies CASSSPRTGGNTGELFF.

This clone has a handful of counts. The chain links TRBV28 to TRBJ2-7; a possible D gene is TRBD2 (5 bases). V lost 5 bases, J lost 6 bases, and 23 bases lay in between. This CDR3 region has 16 residues. Per germline, CDR1 MDHEN and CDR2 SYDVKM. The CDR3 coding sequence is TGTGCCAGCAGTCCCCCCGCCTTTGGAGGACGGGGCGAGCAGTACTTC. Residues: CASSPPAFGGRGEQYF.

This clone has more than one count but fewer than ten. J is TRBJ2-7 and V is TRBV19, with D possibly being TRBD1 or TRBD2 (5 bases each). The germline V gene encodes CDR1 LNHDA and CDR2 SQIVND (reference sequence). V gave up 6 bases and J gave up 1 base, with 13 bases separating them. The CDR3 is made up of 14 amino acids. CDR3 sequence reads: CASRGTGGSYEQYF. The CDR3 bases are TGTGCCAGTAGGGGGACCGGCGGGTCCTACGAGCAGTACTTC. The whole variable domain, remainder taken from reference TRBV19 and TRBJ2-7, is DGGITQSPKYLFRKEGQNVTLSCEQNLNHDAMYWYRQDPGQGLRLIYYSQIVNDFQKGDIAEGYSVSREKKESFPLTVTSAQKNPTAFYLCASRGTGGSYEQYFGPGTRLTVT.

This clone was found a few times. J is TRBJ2-7 and V is TRBV20-1; D not resolved. Germline V gene lookup returns CDR1 DFQATT and CDR2 SNEGSKA (reference sequence). The V gene lost 3 bases and the J gene lost 2 bases, with 5 bases spanning the gap. The CDR3 length is 11 residues. CDR3 residues: CSASNPYEQYF. DNA of the CDR3: TGCAGTGCTAGTAACCCCTACGAGCAGTACTTC.

This rearrangement joins TRBV5-6 to TRBJ1-4; D remains unclear. The CDR3 totals 15 residues. Germline values: CDR1 SGHDT, CDR2 YYEEEE. Trimming left V 0 bases short and J 4 bases short, with 10 bases between. The CDR3 nucleotides read TGTGCCAGCAGCTTGGGGGAAACGGGTAATGAAAAACTGTTTTTT. Residues: CASSLGETGNEKLFF.

The genes are TRBV29-1 and TRBJ1-4, with 8 bases identical to TRBD1. Trimming removed 5 bases from V and 3 bases from J; junction bases left unmatched: 8. CDR3 length: 15 residues. Germline assignment: CDR1 SQVTM and CDR2 ANQGSEA. The CDR3 is CSVSDRAGANEKLFF. CDR3 nucleotide sequence: TGCAGCGTTTCGGACAGGGCTGGGGCTAATGAAAAACTGTTTTTT.

The table lists this clone with a few counts. This chain uses TRBV20-1 with TRBJ1-1; D not resolved. The germline gives CDR1 DFQATT, CDR2 SNEGSKA (reference sequence). V was pared by 1 base and J by 10 bases, with 10 bases between. The CDR3 is 11 residues long. CDR3 sequence: CSARAQNTAFF. In nucleotides, the CDR3 is TGCAGTGCTAGAGCTCAGAATACAGCTTTCTTT.

Here the CDR3 DNA reads TGTGCCGGGGGGACGGAGGGCTATGGCTACACCTTC. Translation gives CAGGTEGYGYTF. The chain carries TRBV30 and TRBJ1-2; D possibly corresponds to TRBD1 (5 bases). CDR3 length equals 12 residues. Germline V gene sequence: CDR1 GTSNPN, CDR2 SVGIG (reference sequence). V dropped 8 bases and J dropped 4 bases, with 14 bases sitting between them.

In this sample, this clone turned up a few times. V usage is TRBV11-2 and J usage is TRBJ1-2, with D possibly matching TRBD1 (6 bases). CDR3 length equals 15 residues. Between the trimmed V and J ends, which lost 4 bases and 4 bases, there was a span of 16 bases. Germline V gene data show CDR1 as SGHAT and CDR2 as FQNNGV. CDR3 region: CASSSWTVFSYGYTF. The CDR3 bases are TGTGCCAGCAGCTCCTGGACAGTTTTCTCCTATGGCTACACCTTC.

This clone has only a few counts. The V and J genes are TRBV4-1 and TRBJ2-7; D remains ambiguous. Per the germline V gene, CDR1 is MGHRA and CDR2 is YSYEKL. The V end lost 1 base, the J end lost 1 base, and 14 bases lay between the germline ends. The CDR3 has 16 amino acids. This chain's CDR3 is CASSQGNTATSYEQYF. DNA of the CDR3: TGCGCCAGCAGCCAAGGGAATACAGCAACTTCCTACGAGCAGTACTTC.